A single sample gave rise to the 23 T cell receptor beta chains below, sequenced in a study of post-analysis software for immune sequencing data. Study conclusions and caveats: Roughly 5 TRBV segments, TRBV5-6, TRBV5-1 and TRBV20-1 among them, were found more frequent in patients than controls.

These receptors lack a known antigen. Sequencing libraries made from TCR beta cDNA carried unique molecular identifiers. Via MiXCR, TCRdb re-called the PCR reads, giving one row per CDR3 protein. The data show approximately 770,000 distinct CDR3 sequences, under 60% seen once. The sequencing sample was made of blood. The origin of the receptors is a girl aged 10 to 17 with multiple sclerosis.

The sample holds many counts of this clonotype. CDR3 region: CSAPPSGRVDEQFF. CDR3 sequence (DNA): TGCAGTGCTCCCCCTAGCGGGAGGGTGGATGAGCAGTTCTTC. The chain recombines TRBV20-1 with TRBJ2-1; TRBD2 aligns across 12 bases. With V trimmed by 5 bases and J by 8 bases, 7 bases remained unmatched. CDR1 and CDR2 from the germline V gene are DFQATT and SNEGSKA (reference sequence). The CDR3 totals 14 residues.

The chain's CDR3 is CASSYVSDEQFF. The DNA of the CDR3 is TGTGCCAGCAGTTACGTTTCGGATGAGCAGTTCTTC. The gene calls are TRBV6-6 and TRBJ2-1; D is unclear. Trimming cost V 2 bases and J 8 bases, with 7 bases left between them. Germline assignment: CDR1 MNHNY and CDR2 SVGAGI (reference sequence). The CDR3 totals 12 residues.

The genes are TRBV5-1 and TRBJ1-1; perhaps TRBD1 as D (6 bases). The V end was cut by 1 base, the J end by 3 bases, with 13 bases between. The CDR3 loop spans 15 amino acids. Germline CDR1 and CDR2: SGHRS and YFSETQ. In nucleotides, the CDR3 is TGCGCCAGCAGCTTGAAAACAGGGACGTACACTGAAGCTTTCTTT. Residues: CASSLKTGTYTEAFF.

This sequence joins TRBV29-1 and TRBJ1-2, with unresolved D. V lost 3 bases and J 6 bases, leaving 17 bases between the germline ends. From germline, CDR1 is SQVTM and CDR2 ANQGSEA. This CDR3 contains 14 residues. CDR3 loop: CSVDPREYSDGYTF. As DNA, the CDR3 is TGCAGCGTTGACCCCCGAGAGTACTCGGATGGCTACACCTTC. The variable domain in full, completed from reference TRBV29-1 and TRBJ1-2, reads SAVISQKPSRDICQRGTSLTIQCQVDSQVTMMFWYRQQPGQSLTLIATANQGSEATYESGFVIDKFPISRPNLTFSTLTVSNMSPEDSSIYLCSVDPREYSDGYTFGSGTRLTVV.

CDR3 DNA: TGTGCCAGCAGCTTAAGACCCCCATCAGGGGGGGCCTCGAACACCGGGGAGCTGTTTTTT. Translating gives CASSLRPPSGGASNTGELFF. The J gene is TRBJ2-2, the V gene TRBV7-3; D could derive from TRBD1 or TRBD2 (7 bases each). The germline V and J ends were trimmed by 1 base and 0 bases, with 21 bases remaining between them. The length of the CDR3 is 20 residues. The germline gives CDR1 SGHTA, CDR2 FQGTGA. Full variable domain (rest looked up from reference TRBV7-3 and TRBJ2-2): GAGVSQTPSNKVTEKGKYVELRCDPISGHTALYWYRQSLGQGPEFLIYFQGTGAADDSGLPNDRFFAVRPEGSVSTLKIQRTERGDSAVYLCASSLRPPSGGASNTGELFFGEGSRLTVL.

The chain uses TRBV20-1 and TRBJ2-7; the match to TRBD2 covers 8 bases. CDR3 length: 13 residues. Germline CDR1 and CDR2: DFQATT and SNEGSKA (reference sequence). V gave up 6 bases and J gave up 6 bases; unmatched junction bases: 10. CDR3 protein: CSASTGLVGEQYF. CDR3 nucleotides: TGCAGTGCCAGCACGGGACTAGTAGGCGAGCAGTACTTC.

The sample holds a few counts of this clonotype. This rearrangement joins TRBV5-1 to TRBJ2-5; no clear D gene. The CDR3 has 14 residues. The V end was cut by 2 bases, the J end by 5 bases, with 13 bases between. From germline, CDR1 is SGHRS and CDR2 YFSETQ. The CDR3 reads CASSFSAQSETQYF. In DNA, the CDR3 is TGCGCCAGCAGCTTTTCGGCGCAGTCCGAGACCCAGTACTTC.

The chain is built from TRBV6-5 and TRBJ2-5; D uncertain. The CDR3 has 13 amino acids. Trimming removed 2 bases at V and 5 bases at J, with 9 bases between. Looked up from germline, CDR1 is MNHEY and CDR2 is SVGAGI. The CDR3 sequence: CASSYGRLETQYF. In nucleotides, the CDR3 is TGTGCCAGCAGTTACGGAAGGTTGGAGACCCAGTACTTC.

V gene TRBV9 combines with J gene TRBJ2-7; maybe TRBD1 (5 bases). The CDR3 length is 14 residues. Per the germline V gene, CDR1 is SGDLS and CDR2 is YYNGEE. Deletions cut 3 bases from V and 0 bases from J, with 10 bases between. The CDR3 DNA follows: TGTGCCAGCAGCGGAACGACAGCCTCCTACGAGCAGTACTTC. It encodes CASSGTTASYEQYF.

The chain employs TRBV30 and TRBJ1-3; D possibly corresponds to TRBD1 (5 bases). The germline CDR1 and CDR2 sequences are GTSNPN and SVGIG (reference sequence). Trimming took 8 bases from V and 1 from J, leaving 12 bases between them. This CDR3 region has 13 residues. CDR3 in DNA: TGTGCCGGGGGTCGATCTTCTGGAAACACCATATATTTT. Its protein product is CAGGRSSGNTIYF.

V usage is TRBV6-6 and J usage is TRBJ1-2; the match to TRBD1 covers 7 bases. From germline, CDR1 is MNHNY and CDR2 SVGAGI (reference sequence). The CDR3 is 13 amino acids. V trimming: 6 bases; J trimming: 8 bases; junction bases outside the gene matches: 9. The DNA of the CDR3 is TGTGCCAGCAGAACCGACAGGGCGAGCGGCTACACCTTC. The encoded protein is CASRTDRASGYTF.

The chain carries TRBV29-1 and TRBJ1-1; TRBD1 aligns across 7 bases. The CDR3 spans 13 residues. Germline V CDR1 and CDR2: SQVTM, ANQGSEA. Trimming removed 7 bases from V and 8 bases from J; junction bases left unmatched: 13. CDR3 sequence reads: CSASEGASGEAFF. CDR3 nucleotide sequence: TGCAGCGCGTCAGAGGGGGCAAGCGGGGAAGCTTTCTTT.

This sequence joins TRBV7-9 and TRBJ2-7; D call uncertain. V was pared by 5 bases and J by 2 bases, with 19 bases between. Germline V CDR1 and CDR2: SEHNR, FQNEAQ (reference sequence). The CDR3 spans 16 residues. Written as DNA, the CDR3 is TGTGCCAGCAGCGCAAGAGACCACAGTGGAACCTACGAGCAGTACTTC. Protein product: CASSARDHSGTYEQYF.

The V gene is TRBV2, the J gene TRBJ2-1; 7 positions agree with TRBD2. The trim removed 6 bases at V and 0 bases at J, leaving 8 bases unmatched. The CDR3 spans 16 residues. Looked up from germline, CDR1 is SNHLY and CDR2 is FYNNEI. The CDR3 bases are TGTGCCAGCAGGGGGTGGCGGGAGAGCTCCTACAATGAGCAGTTCTTC. Its translation is CASRGWRESSYNEQFF.

Worth noting for this clonotype: As the CDR3 is not closed by the conserved phenylalanine or tryptophan, this likely results from a read error. The CDR3 here is CASSLGAGDTQYC. CDR3 nucleotides: TGTGCCAGCAGCTTAGGGGCCGGAGATACGCAGTATTGT. This sequence joins TRBV7-2 and TRBJ2-3; unclear D gene. This CDR3 is 13 amino acids long. Germline V CDR1 and CDR2: SGHTA, FQGNSA. V lost 1 base to trimming and J lost 5 bases, with 7 bases between them.

Turning to this clonotype: An end of the junction differs from the germline gene, which may be a read error. This rearrangement joins TRBV12-3 or TRBV12-4 to TRBJ1-6; no firm D call. The CDR3 spans 12 residues. The DNA for the CDR3 is TGTGCCAGCAGTCCTAGCCTTTCATCCCTCCACTTT. Residues: CASSPSLSSLHF.

J is TRBJ2-3 and V is TRBV28; D may be TRBD1 (5 bases). Germline CDR1 MDHEN, CDR2 SYDVKM. V was cut by 3 bases and J by 2 bases, with 12 bases left in between. The CDR3 has 15 residues. The CDR3: CASSFKTDNTDTQYF. The CDR3 DNA sequence: TGTGCCAGCAGTTTTAAGACAGACAACACAGATACGCAGTATTTT.

The chain is built from TRBV6-7 and TRBJ2-7, with 7 nucleotides matching TRBD1. TRBV6-7 is an open reading frame whose function is uncertain. V lost 6 bases, J lost 0 bases, and 11 bases stayed unmatched. CDR3 length: 16 amino acids. The CDR3 spells CASREPLGTVSYEQYF. In DNA form, the CDR3 reads TGTGCCAGCAGAGAGCCACTCGGGACAGTCTCCTACGAGCAGTACTTC.

This clonotype came up many times. The CDR3 region has the DNA TGCACCAGCGGAGAAGGCTACAATGAGCAGTTCTTC. This translates into CTSGEGYNEQFF. The chain employs TRBV29-1 and TRBJ2-1, with D possibly TRBD2 on 5 matching bases. Germline-derived CDR1 and CDR2 are SQVTM and ANQGSEA. The CDR3 totals 12 residues.

This clonotype was observed a handful of times. CDR3 residues: CSARGTSGPVGTDTQYF. The CDR3 nucleotides read TGCAGTGCTAGAGGGACTAGCGGCCCCGTGGGCACAGATACGCAGTATTTT. The V gene is TRBV20-1, the J gene TRBJ2-3; 10 bases line up with TRBD2. The V gene's germline CDR1 is DFQATT and CDR2 SNEGSKA (reference sequence). Unmatched junction bases numbered 8, after V lost 1 base and J lost 1 base. The CDR3 extends over 17 amino acids.

This rearrangement joins TRBV25-1 to TRBJ2-1, with D tentatively TRBD2 (6 bases). The germline gives CDR1 MGHDK, CDR2 SYGVNS. This CDR3 is built from 15 residues. The V and J ends lost 6 bases and 6 bases respectively, with 18 bases between them. CDR3 DNA sequence: TGTGCCAGCAGGCCCTCTGGGGCTAGCGCCAATGAGCAGTTCTTC. Translated, it gives CASRPSGASANEQFF.

This clonotype showed up just a few times. The gene calls are TRBV11-2 and TRBJ2-3; tentatively, D is TRBD2 (6 bases). The CDR3 runs to 15 residues. Germline CDR1 SGHAT, CDR2 FQNNGV. V was pared by 5 bases and J by 6 bases, with 18 bases between. In DNA form, the CDR3 reads TGTGCCAGCAGCCTTGGGACTGCCAAAGGGGATACGCAGTATTTT. This translates into CASSLGTAKGDTQYF.

The V gene is TRBV19, the J gene TRBJ2-5; D tentatively reads TRBD1 or TRBD2 (5 bases each). CDR1 and CDR2 (germline): LNHDA, SQIVND (reference sequence). The CDR3 sequence is 12 residues long. Trimming stripped 10 bases from V and 7 bases from J, with 16 bases between. The CDR3 coding sequence is TGTGCCACTGCGGACTTGAGGGGGACCCAGTACTTC. This encodes CATADLRGTQYF.